Listed below are T cell receptor beta chains from one sample, sequenced in a study of T cells after yellow fever vaccination. MiXCR was run by TCRdb on the 5' RACE reads, yielding one entry per CDR3 protein. The sample consists of hundreds of thousands of distinct CDR3 sequences, 13% of them appearing once. The sequenced sample was PBMCs, obtained on the day of the yellow fever booster vaccination. The source is a man aged 30 to 45 who received the YFV17D yellow fever vaccine. CDR3s include the opening cysteine and the closing phenylalanine or tryptophan. Expanded clones get a size class; other rows say once, few or many, or leave the size out.

j_call | clone_size | v_call | cdr3_aa
TRBJ2-2 | . | TRBV27 | CASSRRSPDSTGELFF
TRBJ1-3 | few | TRBV5-1 | CASSWDRFGNTIYF
TRBJ2-3 | few | TRBV12-3/TRBV12-4 | CASRGSGAQYF
TRBJ1-5 | . | TRBV6-1 | CASSTQSSNQPQHF
TRBJ2-7 | . | TRBV4-2 | CASSQDWGRGYEQYF
TRBJ2-1 | few | TRBV29-1 | CSVAAASGRWNEQFF
TRBJ1-1 | . | TRBV3-1 | CASSRRGTEAFF
TRBJ2-7 | . | TRBV19 | CASSNWGAQAEQYF
TRBJ1-5 | . | TRBV5-4 | CASSTIGGLRPQHF
TRBJ2-7 | few | TRBV27 | CASMSSGYEQYF
TRBJ2-7 | few | TRBV7-8 | CASSLEVSYYEQYF
TRBJ2-1 | many | TRBV5-1 | CASSLESYNEQFF
TRBJ2-3 | . | TRBV18 | CASSPKREGVGDTQYF
TRBJ2-3 | . | TRBV7-2 | CASSSRGGPGSTDTQYF
TRBJ2-2 | . | TRBV19 | CASSIDTGAANTGELFF
TRBJ2-2 | . | TRBV6-2/TRBV6-3 | CASSWPGTSATNTGELFF
TRBJ1-5 | many | TRBV7-2 | CASSFYAYSNQPQHF
TRBJ2-7 | few | TRBV20-1 | CSASRVAGEYF
TRBJ2-7 | . | TRBV7-8 | CASSLGTGRAYEQYF
TRBJ2-1 | few | TRBV9 | CASSVGGGTSYEQFF
TRBJ2-1 | . | TRBV18 | CASSSGVGKGQFF
TRBJ2-6 | . | TRBV12-3/TRBV12-4 | CASSAWLSGANVLTF
TRBJ2-7 | . | TRBV28 | CASSFVNYEQYF
TRBJ2-5 | . | TRBV28 | CASRRGLAGELKRETQYF
TRBJ2-2 | . | TRBV3-1 | CASSQRVAGVTGELFF
TRBJ2-2 | . | TRBV18 | CASSGRDKTGELFF
TRBJ1-3 | . | TRBV20-1 | CSARSVDSSGNTIYF
TRBJ2-3 | few | TRBV28 | CASSPLGAYSTDTQYF
TRBJ2-3 | few | TRBV10-3 | CAIRAADTQYF
TRBJ2-2 | few | TRBV20-1 | CSASMGVHGELFF
TRBJ2-2 | few | TRBV20-1 | CSARPIPGNTGELFF
TRBJ2-7 | . | TRBV4-3 | CASSQARQGRALDEQYF
TRBJ2-1 | many | TRBV12-3/TRBV12-4 | CASNNGMREQFF
TRBJ2-3 | few | TRBV5-1 | CASSHGTSSLDTQYF
TRBJ2-5 | . | TRBV27 | CASSLSRTGGGETQYF
TRBJ2-7 | few | TRBV5-1 | CASSPEGGIPYEQYF
TRBJ1-5 | many | TRBV7-9 | CASSLQGSNQPQHF
TRBJ2-3 | few | TRBV5-1 | CASSLMLAGADTQYF
TRBJ1-1 | . | TRBV10-3 | CAISESLRDTEAFF
TRBJ2-4 | few | TRBV7-9 | CASGPGRTGYIQYF